This T cell receptor (beta chain) was found in a study of blood T cell repertoires in COVID-19. Study at large: There were acute and convalescent COVID-19 samples, and they came from the United States, Italy and Spain. T cells, B-cell-depleted T cells, or PBMCs supplied cDNA or gDNA.

This CDR3 spans 10 amino acids. The germline CDR1 and CDR2 sequences are DFQATT and SNEGSKA (reference sequence). V lost 6 bases to trimming and J lost 6 bases, with 5 bases between them. Sequencing used immunoSEQ multiplex PCR; TCRdb keeps in-frame clones, though not all of them. Of 150,000 or so clones listed, roughly 86% are singletons. This clonotype was sampled from a man between 40 and 49 years old who had recovered from COVID-19. The V and J genes are TRBV20-1 and TRBJ2-2, with no clear D. Sequenced input: peripheral blood. The CDR3 nucleotides read TGCAGTGCCCCTGCCGGGGAGCTGTTTTTT. Amino acids: CSAPAGELFF.